This T cell receptor (beta chain) was sequenced during a study of T cell changes during pregnancy in multiple sclerosis. Sequenced by immunoSEQ multiplex PCR; TCRdb stores in-frame clones only, minus some. The sample holds approximately 58,000 clones, 92% seen once. This sequence originates from a female donor in good health, enrolled as a control in a pregnancy study. Sequences were derived from CD4+ T cells from peripheral blood mononuclear cells, sampled after pregnancy.

In nucleotides, the CDR3 is TGTGCCAGCAGTGAATTAGGGACTCTAGCCTACGAGCAGTACTTC. Translation: CASSELGTLAYEQYF. The chain joins TRBV25-1 to TRBJ2-7; D is perhaps TRBD2 (6 bases). V lost 1 base and J lost 2, with 12 bases in between. CDR1 MGHDK and CDR2 SYGVNS come from the germline V gene. The CDR3 length is 15 residues.